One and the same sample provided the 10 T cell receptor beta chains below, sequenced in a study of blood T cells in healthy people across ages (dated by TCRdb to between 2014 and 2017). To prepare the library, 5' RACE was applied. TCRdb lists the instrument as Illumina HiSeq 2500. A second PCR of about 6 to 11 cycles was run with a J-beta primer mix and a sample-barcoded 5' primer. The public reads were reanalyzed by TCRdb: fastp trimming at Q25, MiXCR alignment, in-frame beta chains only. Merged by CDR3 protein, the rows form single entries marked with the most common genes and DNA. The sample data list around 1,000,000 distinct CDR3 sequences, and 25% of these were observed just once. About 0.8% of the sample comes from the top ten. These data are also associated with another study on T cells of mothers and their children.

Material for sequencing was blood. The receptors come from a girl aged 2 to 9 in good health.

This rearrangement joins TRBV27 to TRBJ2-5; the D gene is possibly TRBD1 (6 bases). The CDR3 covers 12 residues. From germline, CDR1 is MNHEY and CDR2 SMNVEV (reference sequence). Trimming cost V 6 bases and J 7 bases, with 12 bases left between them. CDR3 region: CASSPGTLTQYF. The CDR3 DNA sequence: TGTGCCAGCAGCCCCGGGACACTGACCCAGTACTTC.

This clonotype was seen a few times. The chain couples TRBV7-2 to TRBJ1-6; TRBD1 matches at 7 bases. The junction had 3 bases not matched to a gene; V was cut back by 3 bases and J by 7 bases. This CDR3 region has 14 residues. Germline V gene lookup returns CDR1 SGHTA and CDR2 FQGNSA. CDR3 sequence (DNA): TGTGCCAGCAGCTTTACAGGGGAAAATTCACCCCTCCACTTT. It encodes CASSFTGENSPLHF.

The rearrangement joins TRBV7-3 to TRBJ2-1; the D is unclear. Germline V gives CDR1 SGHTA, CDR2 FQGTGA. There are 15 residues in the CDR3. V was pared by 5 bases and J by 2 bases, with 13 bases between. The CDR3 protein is CASSPSGVPYNEQFF. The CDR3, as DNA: TGTGCCAGCAGCCCGTCAGGAGTTCCCTACAATGAGCAGTTCTTC.

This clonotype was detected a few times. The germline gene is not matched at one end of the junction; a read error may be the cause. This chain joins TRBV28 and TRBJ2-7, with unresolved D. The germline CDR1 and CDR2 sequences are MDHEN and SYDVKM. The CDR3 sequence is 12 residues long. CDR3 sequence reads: CASSLSIYERYF. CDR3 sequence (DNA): TGTGCCAGCAGTTTAAGTATCTACGAGCGGTACTTC. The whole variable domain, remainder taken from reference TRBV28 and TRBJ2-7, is DVKVTQSSRYLVKRTGEKVFLECVQDMDHENMFWYRQDPGLGLRLIYFSYDVKMKEKGDIPEGYSVSREKKERFSLILESASTNQTSMYLCASSLSIYERYFGPGTRLTVT.

The CDR3 reads CSVTGGYGGETQYF. The CDR3 nucleotides are TGCAGTGTAACGGGGGGTTACGGCGGCGAGACCCAGTACTTC. The genes are TRBV20-1 and TRBJ2-5, with TRBD2 identical over 7 bases. This CDR3 spans 14 amino acids. CDR1 is DFQATT, CDR2 SNEGSKA, per germline (reference sequence). With V trimmed by 7 bases and J by 5 bases, 13 bases remained unmatched.

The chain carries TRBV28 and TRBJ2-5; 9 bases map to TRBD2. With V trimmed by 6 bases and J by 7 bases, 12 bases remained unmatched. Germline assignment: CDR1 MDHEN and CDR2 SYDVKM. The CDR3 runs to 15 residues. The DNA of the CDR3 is TGTGCCAGCAGCTCTAAGCGGGAGGCCCCATGGACCCAGTACTTC. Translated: CASSSKREAPWTQYF.

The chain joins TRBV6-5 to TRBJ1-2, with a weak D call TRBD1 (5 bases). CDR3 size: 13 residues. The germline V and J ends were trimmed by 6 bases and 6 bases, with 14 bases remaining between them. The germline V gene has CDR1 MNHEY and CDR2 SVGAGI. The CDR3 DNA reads TGTGCCAGCAGCCTCGGGACGCGTGATGGCTACACCTTC. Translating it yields CASSLGTRDGYTF.

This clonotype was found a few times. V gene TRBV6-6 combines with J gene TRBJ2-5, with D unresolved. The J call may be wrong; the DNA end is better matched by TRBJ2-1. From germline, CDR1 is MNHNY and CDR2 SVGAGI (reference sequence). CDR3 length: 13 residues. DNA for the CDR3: TGTGCCAGCACCCGAATTCCGGTGGGTGAGCAGTTCTTC. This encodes CASTRIPVGEQFF.

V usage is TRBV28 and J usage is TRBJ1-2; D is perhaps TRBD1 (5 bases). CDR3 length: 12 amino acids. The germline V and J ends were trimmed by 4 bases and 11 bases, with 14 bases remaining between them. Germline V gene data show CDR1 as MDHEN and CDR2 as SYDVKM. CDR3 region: CASSWVGVGYTF. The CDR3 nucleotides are TGTGCCAGCAGTTGGGTAGGGGTAGGTTACACCTTC.

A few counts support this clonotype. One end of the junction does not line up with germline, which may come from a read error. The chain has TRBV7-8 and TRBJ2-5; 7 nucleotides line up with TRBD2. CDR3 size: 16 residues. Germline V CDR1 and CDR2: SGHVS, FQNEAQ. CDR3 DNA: TGTGCCAGCAACTTAGATTTTAGCGGGCTGGTTGAGACCCAGTACTTC. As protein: CASNLDFSGLVETQYF.